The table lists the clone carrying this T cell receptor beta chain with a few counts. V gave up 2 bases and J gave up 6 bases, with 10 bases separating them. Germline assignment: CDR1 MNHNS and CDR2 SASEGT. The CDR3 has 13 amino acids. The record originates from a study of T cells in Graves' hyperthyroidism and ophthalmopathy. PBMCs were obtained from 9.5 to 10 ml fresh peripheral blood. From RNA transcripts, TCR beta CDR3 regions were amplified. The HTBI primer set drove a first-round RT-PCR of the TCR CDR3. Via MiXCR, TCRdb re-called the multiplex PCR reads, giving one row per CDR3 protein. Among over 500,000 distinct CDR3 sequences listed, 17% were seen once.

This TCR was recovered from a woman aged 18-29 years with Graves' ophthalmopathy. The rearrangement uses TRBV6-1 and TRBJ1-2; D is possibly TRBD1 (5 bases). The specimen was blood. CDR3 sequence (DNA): TGTGCCAGCAGTGAACAGGGCCCGGATGGCTACACCTTC. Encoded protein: CASSEQGPDGYTF.